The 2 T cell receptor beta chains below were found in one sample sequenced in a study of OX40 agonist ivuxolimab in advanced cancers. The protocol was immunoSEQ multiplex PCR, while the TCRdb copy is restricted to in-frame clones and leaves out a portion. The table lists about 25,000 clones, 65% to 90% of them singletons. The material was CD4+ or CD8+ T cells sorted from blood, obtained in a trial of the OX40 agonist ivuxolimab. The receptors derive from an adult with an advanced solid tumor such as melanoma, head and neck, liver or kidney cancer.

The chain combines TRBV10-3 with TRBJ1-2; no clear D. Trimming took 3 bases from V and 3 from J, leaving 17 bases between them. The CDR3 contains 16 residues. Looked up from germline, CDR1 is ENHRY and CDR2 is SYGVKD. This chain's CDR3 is CAISDPADRQDYGYTF. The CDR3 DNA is TGTGCCATCAGTGACCCCGCCGACCGACAAGACTATGGCTACACCTTC.

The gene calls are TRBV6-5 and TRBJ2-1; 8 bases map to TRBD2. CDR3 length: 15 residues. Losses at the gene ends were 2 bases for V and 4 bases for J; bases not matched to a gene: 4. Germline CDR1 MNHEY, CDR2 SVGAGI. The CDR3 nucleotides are TGTGCCAGCAGTTACAACGGGGGGGAGTACAATGAGCAGTTCTTC. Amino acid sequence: CASSYNGGEYNEQFF.